This T cell receptor beta chain was profiled in a study of T-cell reconstitution after alpha-beta-depleted transplantation in children (dated by TCRdb to the mid-2010s). With respect to the entire study: The study quantitatively tracked T-cell immune reconstitution after TCRalphabeta/CD19-depleted allogeneic hematopoietic cell transplantation in children using TCR repertoire profiling. What the work shows at the level of the full study, not this receptor alone: The frequencies of hyperexpanded clones fell over the following months, and after one year, T-cell counts and TCRbeta diversity were mostly attributed to newly produced T cells. The high TCRbeta diversity at day 60 in some patients was ascribed to recipient T cells and intrathymic progenitors that had survived conditioning. About two months after transplant, the apparently early recovery of alphabetaT-cell counts reportedly depended on just several hundred clones that had expanded rapidly and came from non-depleted graft cells.

In the paper's terms, the treatment or condition label means: allogeneic hematopoietic cell transplantation with graft depleted of TCRalphabeta T cells and CD19 B cells. TCRalphabeta/CD19-depleted allogeneic hematopoietic cell grafts were given to the transplant recipients, all of whom were children. The CDR3 holds 14 amino acids from the cysteine to the phenylalanine. Just CDR3 DNA is preserved here, 42 bases in frame from base 1. The germline V gene specifies MDHEN as CDR1 and SYDVKM as CDR2. At the junction V is shortened by 0 bases and J by 1 base, with 6 bases in between. The library relied on PCR. The reads were generated on an Illumina HiSeq 2500. To normalize quantification of the TCRbeta repertoire, the TCR libraries were built with molecular barcoding that relied on unique molecular identifiers. TCRdb took the public reads, trimmed them with fastp at Q25, ran MiXCR for clone calling and kept in-frame beta chains. Entries are consolidated by CDR3 protein sequence, retaining the most common genes and DNA. In this sample the table shows under 6,500 distinct CDR3 sequences, 15% to 19% of which occur a single time. About four fifths of the sample is held by the ten biggest clonotypes.

The sample holds many counts of this clonotype. What this receptor recognizes is not known. Per-nucleotide qualities are absent, and no much larger clonotype sits a single base away. The chain was built from TRBV28 and TRBJ2-5; the D gene is unclear. Source: PBMCs, mostly from graft donor cells, taken 180 days after TCRalphabeta/CD19-depleted stem cell transplant. The clonotype comes from a patient between 2 and 10 years old who had a stem cell transplant for inherited bone marrow failure, so the T cells may come from the graft donor. The DNA sequence is TGTGCCAGCAGTTTATGGGGTGGCCAAGAGACCCAGTACTTC. It codes for CASSLWGGQETQYF.